Below, 17 T cell receptor beta chains from the same sample are listed, as sequenced in a study of blood T cell repertoires in COVID-19. Method: immunoSEQ multiplex PCR; TCRdb's copy keeps in-frame clones and lacks some. The sample has over 120,000 clones, almost 80% seen once. Sequencing used PBMCs or T cells enriched from blood (not recorded which). All receptors come from a woman aged 50 to 65 who had recovered from COVID-19.

This chain connects TRBV5-1 to TRBJ1-1; maybe TRBD1 (5 bases). Germline V gene data show CDR1 as SGHRS and CDR2 as YFSETQ. The CDR3 consists of 17 residues. V was shortened by 1 base and J by 3 bases, with 19 bases between the two germline ends. This CDR3 is CASSLFGGEVPDTEAFF. The CDR3, as DNA: TGCGCCAGCAGCTTGTTTGGGGGGGAGGTTCCGGACACTGAAGCTTTCTTT.

V gene TRBV23-1 combines with J gene TRBJ1-6; D is ambiguous. TRBV23-1 is annotated as an ORF whose role is uncertain. CDR3 length equals 18 residues. The V gene lost 0 bases and the J gene lost 5 bases, with 17 bases spanning the gap. The CDR3 here is CASSQSRWQLFHNSPLHF. The CDR3 DNA reads TGCGCCAGCAGTCAATCGAGGTGGCAGCTTTTCCATAATTCACCCCTCCACTTT.

This clone was counted once. This chain connects TRBV6-5 to TRBJ2-7; a weak D match, TRBD2 (6 bases). The CDR3 covers 15 residues. The V and J ends lost 5 bases and 3 bases respectively, with 17 bases between them. Germline CDR1 MNHEY, CDR2 SVGAGI. This CDR3 is CASSTRPAGRYEQYF. CDR3 nucleotide sequence: TGTGCCAGCAGTACCCGGCCCGCGGGGCGCTACGAGCAGTACTTC.

Only one count was recorded for this clone. J is TRBJ2-1 and V is TRBV30, with D uncertain. Trimming shortened V by 3 bases and J by 8 bases, and 14 bases separated the two germline ends. Germline V gives CDR1 GTSNPN, CDR2 SVGIG (reference sequence). This CDR3 contains 13 residues. CDR3 nucleotide sequence: TGTGCCTGGAGCGACGGCTGGAGCGATGAGCAGTTCTTC. This gives the protein CAWSDGWSDEQFF.

The chain carries TRBV2 and TRBJ2-1; 8 nucleotides match TRBD2. CDR1 is SNHLY, CDR2 FYNNEI, per germline. V dropped 3 bases and J dropped 8; count of bases not matched to a gene: 6. The CDR3 contains 14 residues. CDR3 in DNA: TGTGCCAGCAGTGACCCCGGGAGGGGCGATGAGCAGTTCTTC. It specifies CASSDPGRGDEQFF.

The gene calls are TRBV11-3 and TRBJ1-4; TRBD1 might be the D (6 bases). CDR3 length equals 13 residues. Germline values: CDR1 SGHNT, CDR2 YENEEA. Trimming pared 5 bases from V and 8 bases from J, leaving 12 bases between. The CDR3 region is CASSPKGEEKLFF. In DNA form, the CDR3 reads TGTGCCAGCAGCCCCAAGGGGGAGGAAAAACTGTTTTTT. Full variable domain (missing parts from reference TRBV11-3 and TRBJ1-4): EAGVVQSPRYKIIEKKQPVAFWCNPISGHNTLYWYLQNLGQGPELLIRYENEEAVDDSQLPKDRFSAERLKGVDSTLKIQPAELGDSAVYLCASSPKGEEKLFFGSGTQLSVL.

The J gene is TRBJ2-3, the V gene TRBV5-1; D is unresolved. The CDR3 has 11 amino acids. The V end was cut by 1 base, the J end by 7 bases, with 4 bases between. Germline CDR1 reads SGHRS; CDR2 reads YFSETQ. CDR3 bases: TGCGCCAGCAGCTTGAAGCATACGCAGTATTTT. Translation: CASSLKHTQYF.

The V gene is TRBV4-1, the J gene TRBJ1-5; 7 positions agree with TRBD1. V gave up 3 bases and J gave up 10 bases; unmatched junction bases: 15. CDR3 length equals 16 residues. Germline loops: CDR1 MGHRA, CDR2 YSYEKL. The CDR3 coding sequence is TGCGCCAGCAGCCAGGATACAGGGGTTGGGTACATCCCCCAGCATTTT. This codes for CASSQDTGVGYIPQHF.

This clone was found once. J is TRBJ1-4 and V is TRBV4-1; no firm D call. CDR3 length: 17 amino acids. Trimming removed 2 bases from V and 4 bases from J, with 17 bases in between. CDR1 is MGHRA and CDR2 is YSYEKL in the germline V gene. The CDR3 DNA reads TGCGCCAGCAGCCAAAAGAAGCCGGGATCCTATAATGAAAAACTGTTTTTT. This sequence encodes CASSQKKPGSYNEKLFF.

The CDR3 nucleotides are TGCGCCAGCAGAAGGGACAGTTATAGCAATCAGCCCCAGCATTTT. Its protein product is CASRRDSYSNQPQHF. The V gene is TRBV5-1, the J gene TRBJ1-5, with 7 bases identical to TRBD1. The germline CDR1 and CDR2 sequences are SGHRS and YFSETQ. The V gene end was trimmed by 5 bases and the J gene end by 0 bases; junction bases not matched to a gene: 5. This CDR3 spans 15 amino acids. The whole variable domain, remainder taken from reference TRBV5-1 and TRBJ1-5, is KAGVTQTPRYLIKTRGQQVTLSCSPISGHRSVSWYQQTPGQGLQFLFEYFSETQRNKGNFPGRFSGRQFSNSRSEMNVSTLELGDSALYLCASRRDSYSNQPQHFGDGTRLSIL.

The chain has TRBV11-3 and TRBJ2-6, with TRBD2 as a possible D gene (5 bases). V lost 1 base and J lost 4, with 8 bases in between. The germline V gene encodes CDR1 SGHNT and CDR2 YENEEA. CDR3 length equals 15 residues. The CDR3 sequence: CASSLGVAGANVLTF. Here the CDR3 DNA reads TGTGCCAGCAGCTTAGGGGTAGCGGGGGCCAACGTCCTGACTTTC. Filled out from reference TRBV11-3 and TRBJ2-6, the complete variable domain reads EAGVVQSPRYKIIEKKQPVAFWCNPISGHNTLYWYLQNLGQGPELLIRYENEEAVDDSQLPKDRFSAERLKGVDSTLKIQPAELGDSAVYLCASSLGVAGANVLTFGAGSRLTVL.

This clone was seen just once. The CDR3 DNA follows: TGTGCCAGCAGCGTAGGTTGGGGGGAGGGGTTTGAATATGGCTACACCTTC. This codes for CASSVGWGEGFEYGYTF. The chain has TRBV9 and TRBJ1-2; the D gene is possibly TRBD1 (5 bases). CDR3 length equals 17 residues. CDR1 and CDR2 (germline): SGDLS, YYNGEE. V shed 0 bases and J shed 5 bases, with 20 bases lying between them. Full variable domain (missing parts from reference TRBV9 and TRBJ1-2): DSGVTQTPKHLITATGQRVTLRCSPRSGDLSVYWYQQSLDQGLQFLIQYYNGEERAKGNILERFSAQQFPDLHSELNLSSLELGDSALYFCASSVGWGEGFEYGYTFGSGTRLTVV.

The rearrangement links TRBV5-1 to TRBJ2-3; D gene ambiguous. The CDR3 loop spans 14 amino acids. The V gene lost 0 bases and the J gene lost 2 bases, with 7 bases spanning the gap. CDR1 SGHRS and CDR2 YFSETQ come from the germline V gene. CDR3 sequence: CASSLGLYTDTQYF. The CDR3 nucleotides read TGCGCCAGCAGCTTGGGACTGTACACAGATACGCAGTATTTT.

About this clone itself: Other DNA sequences in this specimen translate into the identical CDR3. J is TRBJ1-6 and V is TRBV9; D might be TRBD1 (6 bases). The CDR3 consists of 14 residues. Germline V lookup: CDR1 SGDLS, CDR2 YYNGEE. Trimming cost V 2 bases and J 5 bases, with 8 bases left between them. CDR3 in DNA: TGTGCCAGCAGCGTCAGGGGCGATAATTCACCCCTCCACTTT. Its translation is CASSVRGDNSPLHF.

This chain joins TRBV7-9 and TRBJ2-4; TRBD1 matches at 8 bases. V lost 3 bases, J lost 9 bases, and 10 bases stayed unmatched. Germline V gene lookup returns CDR1 SEHNR and CDR2 FQNEAQ (reference sequence). The CDR3 covers 15 residues. CDR3 residues: CASSFFTGQATIQYF. CDR3 DNA: TGTGCCAGCAGCTTCTTCACGGGACAGGCCACCATTCAGTACTTC.

The chain links TRBV9 to TRBJ1-2; D remains unclear. Trimming pared 1 base from V and 8 bases from J, leaving 15 bases between. The germline gives CDR1 SGDLS, CDR2 YYNGEE. The CDR3 runs to 14 residues. CDR3 bases: TGTGCCAGCAGCGTACAAGGTGGCCCGAGGGGCTACACCTTC. Protein sequence: CASSVQGGPRGYTF.

V usage is TRBV24-1 and J usage is TRBJ2-2; no reliable D call. From germline, CDR1 is KGHDR and CDR2 SFDVKD. The CDR3 is 11 residues long. V lost 12 bases and J lost 4, with 8 bases in between. Written as DNA, the CDR3 is TGTGCCGCCCGCGGCACCGGGGAGCTGTTTTTT. This sequence encodes CAARGTGELFF.